These T cell receptor beta chains were read from a single sample in a study of shared clonotypes between healthy human individuals. Sequencing was performed with immunoSEQ multiplex PCR; in TCRdb, only in-frame clones are kept and a portion is missing. The data show about 600,000 clones, about 96% seen once. Sequenced input: naive CD4+ T cells sorted from blood. The receptor set was obtained from a woman between 25 and 40 years old in good health. Both conserved end residues are part of each CDR3. A D gene is named only where the DNA matches it firmly. Not all rows give a size; the values are once, few, many and, for expanded clones, a class.

clone_size	v_call	j_call	d_call	cdr3_aa	cdr3_nt
once	TRBV20-1	TRBJ2-3	-	CSARPGQLLYF	TGCAGTGCCCGACCAGGCCAGCTTTTGTATTTT
-	TRBV21-1	TRBJ2-1	-	CASSFIRLSDHNEQFF	TGTGCCAGCAGCTTTATTAGACTTTCCGACCACAATGAGCAGTTCTTC
-	TRBV18	TRBJ2-2	TRBD1	CASSMRQGANTGELFF	TGTGCCAGCTCAATGCGACAGGGGGCAAACACCGGGGAGCTGTTTTTT
-	TRBV28	TRBJ2-7	-	CASSFMNSYEQYF	TGTGCCAGCAGTTTCATGAATTCCTACGAGCAGTACTTC
-	TRBV7-9	TRBJ1-2	-	CASSLHRAENGYTF	TGTGCCAGCAGCTTACACAGGGCGGAGAATGGCTACACCTTC
-	TRBV6-1	TRBJ2-7	TRBD1	CASSAGTGDPYEQYF	TGTGCCAGCAGTGCCGGGACAGGGGACCCCTACGAGCAGTACTTC
-	TRBV6-5	TRBJ1-2	-	CATNLIRGGGGYTF	TGTGCCACCAACCTCATCCGGGGTGGTGGAGGCTACACCTTC
-	TRBV6-5	TRBJ2-7	TRBD1	CASSYSTGPSSYEQYF	TGTGCCAGCAGTTACTCGACAGGGCCCAGCTCCTACGAGCAGTACTTC
-	TRBV5-4	TRBJ2-7	-	CASSGPGTASYEQYF	TGTGCCAGCAGCGGACCCGGGACGGCCTCCTACGAGCAGTACTTC
-	TRBV5-1	TRBJ2-3	TRBD1	CASSLGDREDTQYF	TGCGCCAGCAGCTTGGGAGACAGGGAAGATACGCAGTATTTT
-	TRBV29-1	TRBJ2-3	-	CSAGLTSTDTQYF	TGCAGCGCGGGACTTACTAGCACAGATACGCAGTATTTT
-	TRBV10-1	TRBJ2-4	TRBD2	CASSRAAGGENIQYF	TGCGCCAGCAGTCGAGCAGCGGGAGGGGAAAACATTCAGTACTTC
-	TRBV18	TRBJ1-4	-	CASSPLVKSATNEKLFF	TGTGCCAGCTCACCACTGGTCAAATCCGCAACTAATGAAAAACTGTTTTTT
once	TRBV5-4	TRBJ2-1	TRBD2	CASSDRTSGSFSYNEQFF	TGTGCCAGCAGCGACCGGACTAGCGGGTCTTTCTCCTACAATGAGCAGTTCTTC
-	TRBV5-4	TRBJ2-1	TRBD2	CASSLKLLAGGHSYNEQFF	TGTGCCAGCAGCTTGAAGTTACTAGCGGGAGGCCACTCCTACAATGAGCAGTTCTTC
-	TRBV5-1	TRBJ2-3	-	CASSRGPTSTDTQYF	TGCGCCAGCAGCAGGGGACCGACTAGCACAGATACGCAGTATTTT
few	TRBV18	TRBJ2-5	-	CASSPRQTSEDQYF	TGTGCCAGCTCACCGAGACAGACTTCGGAAGACCAGTACTTC
-	TRBV6-5	TRBJ1-1	TRBD1	CASSFLDRGYGAFF	TGTGCCAGCAGTTTCCTAGACAGGGGGTATGGAGCTTTCTTT
-	TRBV6-1	TRBJ2-3	TRBD2	CASSEQSGSSDTQYF	TGTGCCAGCAGTGAACAAAGCGGGAGCTCAGATACGCAGTATTTT
once	TRBV2	TRBJ1-1	-	CASTFSRDTEAFF	TGTGCCAGCACCTTTAGTAGGGACACTGAAGCTTTCTTT
-	TRBV28	TRBJ2-1	TRBD2	CASSSPGLAYNEQFF	TGTGCCAGCAGTAGTCCGGGACTAGCCTACAATGAGCAGTTCTTC
-	TRBV9	TRBJ2-3	-	CATSSGPPADTQYF	TGTGCCACCAGCAGCGGGCCTCCCGCAGATACGCAGTATTTT
-	TRBV2	TRBJ2-2	-	CASLGILNTGELFF	TGTGCCAGCCTGGGGATTTTAAACACCGGGGAGCTGTTTTTT
-	TRBV7-2	TRBJ1-1	TRBD1	CASSPQGARAEAFF	TGTGCCAGCAGCCCACAGGGGGCGCGGGCTGAAGCTTTCTTT